This TCR beta chain was obtained from a study of T cell repertoires in cytomegalovirus infection. Only a few counts were recorded for this clonotype. Its target is unknown. The germline V gene encodes CDR1 LGHNA and CDR2 YNFKEQ. With 1 base removed from V and 7 bases from J, the gap between germline ends came to 14 bases. The CDR3 totals 14 residues. One entry per CDR3 protein results from TCRdb running MiXCR on the reads. The sample yields tens of thousands of distinct CDR3 sequences, roughly 20% seen once. The J gene is TRBJ2-7, the V gene TRBV4-2; D is unclear. The sample was PBMCs, sequenced either directly or after in vitro stimulation (not recorded which). The source is a human donor in good health (CMV status not recorded). Some clones in this sample may be carry-over from other donors' samples. The CDR3 nucleotides are TGTGCCAGCAGCCAAGGGCCGACGGGTGGGGAGCAGTACTTC. It specifies CASSQGPTGGEQYF.